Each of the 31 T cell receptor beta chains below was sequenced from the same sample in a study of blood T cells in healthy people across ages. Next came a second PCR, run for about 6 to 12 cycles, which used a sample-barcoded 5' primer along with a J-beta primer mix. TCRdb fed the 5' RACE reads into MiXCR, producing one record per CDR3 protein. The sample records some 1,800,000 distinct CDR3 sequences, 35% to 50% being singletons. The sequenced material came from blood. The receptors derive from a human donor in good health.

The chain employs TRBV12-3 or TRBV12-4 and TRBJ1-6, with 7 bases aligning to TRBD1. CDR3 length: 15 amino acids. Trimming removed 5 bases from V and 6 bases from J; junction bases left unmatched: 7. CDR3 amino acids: CASSRTGDGNSPLHF. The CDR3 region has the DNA TGTGCCAGCAGTAGAACAGGGGATGGTAATTCACCCCTCCACTTT.

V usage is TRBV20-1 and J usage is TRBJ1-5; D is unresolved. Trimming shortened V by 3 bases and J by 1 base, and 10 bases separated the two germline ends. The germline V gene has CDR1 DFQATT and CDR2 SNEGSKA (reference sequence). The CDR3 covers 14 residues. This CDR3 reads CSARRPVSNQPQHF. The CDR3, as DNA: TGCAGTGCTAGGAGGCCAGTAAGCAATCAGCCCCAGCATTTT.

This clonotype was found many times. The CDR3 region has the DNA TGCGCCAGCAGCTTGACCGGGACACAGGCCTACGAGCAGTACTTC. It is translated as CASSLTGTQAYEQYF. The chain carries TRBV5-1 and TRBJ2-7; D may be TRBD1 (6 bases). V was clipped by 1 base and J by 2 bases, with 13 bases between them. The CDR3 length is 15 residues. Germline-derived CDR1 and CDR2 are SGHRS and YFSETQ.

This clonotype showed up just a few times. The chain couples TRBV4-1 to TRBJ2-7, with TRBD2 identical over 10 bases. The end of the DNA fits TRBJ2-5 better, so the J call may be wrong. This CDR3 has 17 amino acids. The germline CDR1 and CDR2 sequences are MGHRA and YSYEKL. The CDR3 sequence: CASSQDGPAGGLETQYF. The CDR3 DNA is TGCGCCAGCAGCCAAGATGGTCCAGCGGGGGGGCTAGAGACCCAGTACTTC.

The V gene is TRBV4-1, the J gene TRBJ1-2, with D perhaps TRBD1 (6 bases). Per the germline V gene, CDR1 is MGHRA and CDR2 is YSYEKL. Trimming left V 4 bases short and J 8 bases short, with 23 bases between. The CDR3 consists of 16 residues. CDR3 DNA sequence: TGCGCCAGCAGCCGATCTTCGGACAGCATGATCTACGGCTACACCTTC. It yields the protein CASSRSSDSMIYGYTF.

The CDR3 protein is CASSIPTGRIYGYTF. CDR3 sequence (DNA): TGTGCCAGTAGTATTCCCACCGGACGGATATATGGCTACACCTTC. V gene TRBV19 combines with J gene TRBJ1-2; D unclear. CDR1 and CDR2 (germline): LNHDA, SQIVND (reference sequence). Trimming left V 3 bases short and J 5 bases short, with 16 bases between. There are 15 residues in the CDR3.

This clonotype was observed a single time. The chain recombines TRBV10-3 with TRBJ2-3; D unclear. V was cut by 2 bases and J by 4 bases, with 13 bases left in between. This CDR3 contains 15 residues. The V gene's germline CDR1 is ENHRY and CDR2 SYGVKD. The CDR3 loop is CAISEGNVGSDTQYF. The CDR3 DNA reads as TGTGCCATCAGTGAGGGAAACGTAGGGTCAGATACGCAGTATTTT.

The CDR3 region has the DNA TGCGCCAGCAGCCAAGGGGGTGTCTTTTTAGCTTTCTTT. It encodes CASSQGGVFLAFF. The chain has TRBV4-1 and TRBJ1-1; no definite D call. V lost 1 base and J 10 bases, leaving 13 bases between the germline ends. Germline V CDR1 and CDR2: MGHRA, YSYEKL. CDR3 size: 13 residues.

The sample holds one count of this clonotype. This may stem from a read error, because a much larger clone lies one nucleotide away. The CDR3 protein is CASSWSGQFYEQYF. CDR3 sequence (DNA): TGTGCCAGCAGCTGGAGTGGACAGTTCTACGAGCAGTACTTC. J is TRBJ2-7 and V is TRBV5-5; tentative D call: TRBD1 (6 bases). V was pared by 3 bases and J by 3 bases, with 13 bases between. The CDR3 loop spans 14 amino acids. Germline CDR1 reads SGHKS; CDR2 reads YYEKEE (reference sequence).

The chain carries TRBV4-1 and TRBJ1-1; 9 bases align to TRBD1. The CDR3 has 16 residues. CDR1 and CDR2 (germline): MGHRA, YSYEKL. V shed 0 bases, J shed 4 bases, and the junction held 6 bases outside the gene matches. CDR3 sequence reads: CASSQDPGTGSTEAFF. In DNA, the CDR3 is TGCGCCAGCAGCCAAGACCCCGGGACAGGGAGCACTGAAGCTTTCTTT.

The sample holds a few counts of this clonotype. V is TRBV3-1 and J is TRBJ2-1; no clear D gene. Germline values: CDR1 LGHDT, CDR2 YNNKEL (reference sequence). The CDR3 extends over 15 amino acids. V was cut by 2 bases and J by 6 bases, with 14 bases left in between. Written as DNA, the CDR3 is TGTGCCAGCAGCCAAACAGCTACCTTTGGCAATGAGCAGTTCTTC. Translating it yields CASSQTATFGNEQFF.

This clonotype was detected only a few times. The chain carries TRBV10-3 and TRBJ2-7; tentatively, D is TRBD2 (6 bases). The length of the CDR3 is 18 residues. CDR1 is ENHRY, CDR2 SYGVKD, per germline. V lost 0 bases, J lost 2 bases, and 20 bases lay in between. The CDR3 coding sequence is TGTGCCATCAGTGAGTCCTACGGGTCCGGGGCGGGACCCTACGAGCAGTACTTC. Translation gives CAISESYGSGAGPYEQYF.

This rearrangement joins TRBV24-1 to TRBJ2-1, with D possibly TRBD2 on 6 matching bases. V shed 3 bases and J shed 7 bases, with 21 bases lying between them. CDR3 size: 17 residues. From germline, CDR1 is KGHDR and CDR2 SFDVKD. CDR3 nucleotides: TGTGCCACCAGTGATGGAGGGACGGACCCTTTGGGGAATGAGCAGTTCTTC. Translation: CATSDGGTDPLGNEQFF.

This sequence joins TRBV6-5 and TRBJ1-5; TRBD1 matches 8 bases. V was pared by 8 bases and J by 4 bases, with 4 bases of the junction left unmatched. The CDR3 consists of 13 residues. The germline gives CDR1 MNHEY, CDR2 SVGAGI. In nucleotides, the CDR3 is TGTGCCAGCGGGACAGGCCCGAATCAGCCCCAGCATTTT. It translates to CASGTGPNQPQHF.

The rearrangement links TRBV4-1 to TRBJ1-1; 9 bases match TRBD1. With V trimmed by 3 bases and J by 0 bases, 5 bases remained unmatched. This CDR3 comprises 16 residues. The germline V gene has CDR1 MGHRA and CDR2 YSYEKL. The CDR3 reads CASSQAGTGMNTEAFF. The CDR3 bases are TGCGCCAGCAGCCAGGCGGGGACAGGGATGAACACTGAAGCTTTCTTT.

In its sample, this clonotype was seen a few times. The CDR3 here is CASSQEFGVMREKLFF. DNA of the CDR3: TGTGCCAGCAGCCAAGAGTTCGGGGTAATGAGGGAAAAACTGTTTTTT. The chain employs TRBV3-1 and TRBJ1-4; D is undetermined. V lost 0 bases and J 8 bases, leaving 16 bases between the germline ends. The CDR3 consists of 16 residues. CDR1 is LGHDT and CDR2 is YNNKEL in the germline V gene (reference sequence).

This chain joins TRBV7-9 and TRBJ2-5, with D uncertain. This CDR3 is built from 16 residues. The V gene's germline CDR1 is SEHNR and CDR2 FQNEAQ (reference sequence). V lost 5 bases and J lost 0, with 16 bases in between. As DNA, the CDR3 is TGTGCCAGCAGCCTCTTAGCCGGGCGGCACCAAGAGACCCAGTACTTC. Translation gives CASSLLAGRHQETQYF.

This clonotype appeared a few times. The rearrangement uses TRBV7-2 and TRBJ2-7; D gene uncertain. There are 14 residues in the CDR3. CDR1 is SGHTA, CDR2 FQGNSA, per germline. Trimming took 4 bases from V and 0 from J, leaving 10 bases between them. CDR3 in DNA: TGTGCCAGCAGCTCGTCCCATAGCTCCTACGAGCAGTACTTC. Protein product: CASSSSHSSYEQYF.

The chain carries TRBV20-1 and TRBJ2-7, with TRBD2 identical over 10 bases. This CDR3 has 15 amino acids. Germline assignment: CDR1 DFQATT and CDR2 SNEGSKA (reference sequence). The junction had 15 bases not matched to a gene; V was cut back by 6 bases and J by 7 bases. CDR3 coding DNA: TGCAGTGCAACTACCCTACTAGCGGGGACGGGGGAGCAGTACTTC. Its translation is CSATTLLAGTGEQYF.

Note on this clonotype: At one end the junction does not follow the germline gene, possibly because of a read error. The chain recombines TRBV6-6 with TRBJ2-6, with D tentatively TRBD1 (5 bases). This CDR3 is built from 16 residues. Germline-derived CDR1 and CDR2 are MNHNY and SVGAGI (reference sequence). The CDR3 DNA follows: TGTGCCAGCAGTTCCCTCACTGGCTCTGGGGCCAACGTCCGGACTTTC. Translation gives CASSSLTGSGANVRTF.

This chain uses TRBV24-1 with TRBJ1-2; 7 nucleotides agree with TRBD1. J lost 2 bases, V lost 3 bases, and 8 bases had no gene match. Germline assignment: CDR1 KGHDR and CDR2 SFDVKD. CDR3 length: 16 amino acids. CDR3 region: CATSDASDRANYGYTF. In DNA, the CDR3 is TGTGCCACCAGTGATGCCTCCGACAGGGCCAACTATGGCTACACCTTC.

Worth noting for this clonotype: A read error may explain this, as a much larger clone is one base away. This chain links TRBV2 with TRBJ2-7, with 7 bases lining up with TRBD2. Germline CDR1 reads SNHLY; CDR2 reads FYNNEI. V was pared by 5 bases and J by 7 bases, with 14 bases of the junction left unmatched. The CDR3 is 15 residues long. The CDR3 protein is CASSLGLNSYNEQYF. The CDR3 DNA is TGTGCCAGCAGTCTGGGACTAAACTCCTACAATGAGCAGTACTTC. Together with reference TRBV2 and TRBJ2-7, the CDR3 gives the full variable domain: EPEVTQTPSHQVTQMGQEVILRCVPISNHLYFYWYRQILGQKVEFLVSFYNNEISEKSEIFDDQFSVERPDGSNFTLKIRSTKLEDSAMYFCASSLGLNSYNEQYFGPGTRLTVT.

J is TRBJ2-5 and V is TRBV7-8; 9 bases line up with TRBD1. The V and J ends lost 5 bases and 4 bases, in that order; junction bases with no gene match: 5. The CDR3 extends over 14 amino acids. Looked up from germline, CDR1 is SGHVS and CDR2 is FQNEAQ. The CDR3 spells CASSLGTGSETQYF. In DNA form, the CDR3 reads TGTGCCAGCAGCCTAGGGACAGGGTCAGAGACCCAGTACTTC.

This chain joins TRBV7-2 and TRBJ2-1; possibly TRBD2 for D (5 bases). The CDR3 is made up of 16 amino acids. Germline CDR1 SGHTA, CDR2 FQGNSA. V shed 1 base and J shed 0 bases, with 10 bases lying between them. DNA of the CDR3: TGTGCCAGCAGCTTAGGCTCGACTAACTCCTACAATGAGCAGTTCTTC. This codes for CASSLGSTNSYNEQFF.

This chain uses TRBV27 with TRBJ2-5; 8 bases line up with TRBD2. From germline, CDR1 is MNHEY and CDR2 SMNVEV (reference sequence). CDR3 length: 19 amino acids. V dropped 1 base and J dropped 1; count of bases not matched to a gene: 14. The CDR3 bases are TGTGCCAGCAGTTTATACGGACTAGCTAGGTCCCCTGTCCAAGAGACCCAGTACTTC. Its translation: CASSLYGLARSPVQETQYF.

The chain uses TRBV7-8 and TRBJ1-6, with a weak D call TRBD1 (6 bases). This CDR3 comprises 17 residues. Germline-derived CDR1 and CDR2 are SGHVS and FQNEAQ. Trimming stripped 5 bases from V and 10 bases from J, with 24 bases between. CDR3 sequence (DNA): TGTGCCAGCAGCCCCAATTTAGGGGGTACAGAACAATCACCCCTCCACTTT. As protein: CASSPNLGGTEQSPLHF.

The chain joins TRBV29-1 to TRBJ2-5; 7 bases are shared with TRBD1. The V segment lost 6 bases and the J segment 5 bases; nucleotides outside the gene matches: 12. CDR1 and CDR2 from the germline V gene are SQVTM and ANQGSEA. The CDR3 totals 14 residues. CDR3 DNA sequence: TGCAGCGTGATTACAGGGGTCGTTTGGGAGACCCAGTACTTC. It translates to CSVITGVVWETQYF.

This CDR3 reads CASSPNSHTEAFF. CDR3 sequence (DNA): TGTGCCAGCTCACCGAACAGTCACACTGAAGCTTTCTTT. The chain combines TRBV18 with TRBJ1-1; the D is unclear. This CDR3 comprises 13 residues. The V and J ends lost 3 bases and 3 bases respectively, with 8 bases between them. The germline CDR1 and CDR2 sequences are KGHSH and LQKENI.

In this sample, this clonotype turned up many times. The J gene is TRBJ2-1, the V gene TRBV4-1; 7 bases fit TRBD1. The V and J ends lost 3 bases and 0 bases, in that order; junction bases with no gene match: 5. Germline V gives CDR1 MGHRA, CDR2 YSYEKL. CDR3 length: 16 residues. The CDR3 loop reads CASSHSGGSSYNEQFF. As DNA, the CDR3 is TGCGCCAGCAGCCATTCAGGGGGAAGCTCCTACAATGAGCAGTTCTTC.

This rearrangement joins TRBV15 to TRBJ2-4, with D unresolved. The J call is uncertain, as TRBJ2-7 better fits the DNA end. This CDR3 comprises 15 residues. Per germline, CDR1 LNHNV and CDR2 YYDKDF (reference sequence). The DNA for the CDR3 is TGTGCCACCAGCAGAGATCCCCAGGAACACTACGAGCAGTACTTC. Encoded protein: CATSRDPQEHYEQYF.

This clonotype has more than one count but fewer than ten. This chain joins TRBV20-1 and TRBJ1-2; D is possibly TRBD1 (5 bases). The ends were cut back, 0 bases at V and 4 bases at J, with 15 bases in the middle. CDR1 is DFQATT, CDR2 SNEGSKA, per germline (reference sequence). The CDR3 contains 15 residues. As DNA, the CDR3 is TGCAGTGCTAGAGATCTCGCGACAGACTTCTATGGCTACACCTTC. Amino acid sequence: CSARDLATDFYGYTF.